A single TCR beta chain is shown here with its context. The antigen remains undetermined. For each CDR3 protein, TCRdb gives one entry from its re-call of the 5' RACE reads, without DNA. The sample's table shows hundreds of thousands of distinct CDR3 sequences. The entry originates in a study of T cells expressing NK-cell markers. Study results and limitations: One observes that, in four donors, these clonotypes were also the leading ones within the CD3+CD56-NKG2C+ fraction.

The CDR3 loop spans 14 amino acids. Germline CDR1 ENHRY, CDR2 SYGVKD. J is TRBJ2-1 and V is TRBV10-3; TCRdb outputs TRBD1, but without DNA this stays unchecked. This TCR derives from a woman between 18 and 69 years old in good health. Sequencing was performed on blood T cells: a sorted CD56 or NKG2C T cell subset, CD4+ or CD8+ T cells, or bulk PBMC T cells (not recorded which). CDR3 protein: CAISGGAAYNEQFF.